This T cell receptor beta chain was captured in a study of shared clonotypes between healthy human individuals. Germline values: CDR1 SGHRS, CDR2 YFSETQ. The CDR3 is 16 amino acids. J lost 1 base, V lost 4 bases, and 10 bases had no gene match. The study's findings and limits: Only a few donors were included, so the genetic and exposure-history diversity represented was limited.

TCRdb keeps only in-frame clones here, not all; method: immunoSEQ multiplex PCR. The table shows some 900,000 clones, with 76% occurring only once. On this clone itself: Its antigen remains unidentified.

Sequenced sample: memory CD4+ T cells sorted from blood. Subset of the sample: CD45RA-negative fraction. This TCR derives from a man between 18 and 35 years old in good health. J is TRBJ2-5 and V is TRBV5-1; TRBD2 aligns across 7 bases. CDR3 in amino acids: CASSPKAGRVQETQYF. In nucleotides, the CDR3 is TGCGCCAGCAGCCCAAAAGCGGGAAGGGTCCAAGAGACCCAGTACTTC.